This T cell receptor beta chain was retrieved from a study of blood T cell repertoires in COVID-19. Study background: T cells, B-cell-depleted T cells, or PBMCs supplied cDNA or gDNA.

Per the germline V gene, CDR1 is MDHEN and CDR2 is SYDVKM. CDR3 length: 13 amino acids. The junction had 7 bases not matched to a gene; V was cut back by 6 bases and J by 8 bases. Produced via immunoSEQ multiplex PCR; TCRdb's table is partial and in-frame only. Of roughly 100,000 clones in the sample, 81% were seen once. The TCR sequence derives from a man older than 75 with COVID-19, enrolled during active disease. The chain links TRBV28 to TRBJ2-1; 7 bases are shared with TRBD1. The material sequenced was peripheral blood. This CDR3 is CASSPGGMHEQFF. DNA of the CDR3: TGTGCCAGCAGCCCAGGGGGTATGCATGAGCAGTTCTTC.